These T cell receptor beta chains were read from a single sample in a study of T cells after yellow fever vaccination. TCRdb re-derived calls from the 5' RACE reads in MiXCR, one entry per CDR3 protein. This table has approximately 240,000 distinct CDR3 sequences, more than 3.5% appearing once. The sample in question was PBMCs, obtained 15 days after the yellow fever booster vaccination. These receptors were obtained from a man aged 18 to 30 who received the YFV17D yellow fever vaccine. CDR3s include the opening cysteine and the closing phenylalanine or tryptophan. A D gene is named only where the DNA matches it firmly. Part of the rows lack a size; the others show once, few, many or a class for expanded clones.

V,D,J,size,CDR3,DNA
TRBV5-8,TRBD1,TRBJ1-2,many,CASRTGQGIGGYTF,TGTGCCAGCAGGACGGGACAGGGAATTGGGGGCTACACCTTC
TRBV7-9,TRBD2,TRBJ2-3,many,CASSRPGAGGADTQYF,TGTGCCAGCAGCCGACCTGGCGCGGGGGGCGCAGATACGCAGTATTTT
TRBV3-1,NA,TRBJ1-4,many,CASSEWSNEKLFF,TGTGCCAGCAGCGAATGGAGTAATGAAAAACTGTTTTTT
TRBV6-5,NA,TRBJ2-5,many,CASCMTLAEETQYF,TGTGCCAGCTGCATGACCTTAGCGGAAGAGACCCAGTACTTC
TRBV20-1,TRBD1,TRBJ2-7,NA,CSARRGQSYEQYF,TGCAGTGCTAGAAGGGGACAGTCCTACGAGCAGTACTTC
TRBV15,NA,TRBJ1-3,many,CATSRDKSANTIYF,TGTGCCACCAGCAGAGATAAGAGTGCAAACACCATATATTTT
TRBV4-1,NA,TRBJ2-1,many,CASSRIPGQTHIEQFF,TGCGCCAGCAGCCGAATTCCAGGACAGACGCACATTGAGCAGTTCTTC
TRBV9,NA,TRBJ2-4,many,CASGPFLAKNIQYF,TGTGCCAGTGGGCCTTTCCTAGCCAAAAACATTCAGTACTTC
TRBV28,TRBD1,TRBJ1-1,NA,CASETGVYTEAFF,TGTGCCTCCGAGACAGGGGTGTACACTGAAGCTTTCTTT
TRBV7-2,NA,TRBJ2-3,many,CASSQTGTTDTQYF,TGTGCCAGCAGCCAGACGGGGACCACAGATACGCAGTATTTT
TRBV9,TRBD2,TRBJ2-5,NA,CASSSGTSVQETQYF,TGTGCCAGCAGCTCCGGGACTAGCGTCCAAGAGACCCAGTACTTC
TRBV4-3,NA,TRBJ2-7,many,CASSQVGGGSSYEQYF,TGCGCCAGCAGCCAAGTTGGGGGAGGTAGCTCCTACGAGCAGTACTTC
TRBV7-9,NA,TRBJ1-1,many,CANHRTNTEAFF,TGTGCAAACCACAGGACTAACACTGAAGCTTTCTTT
TRBV5-1,NA,TRBJ2-1,many,CASSLLPTRRNEQFF,TGCGCCAGCAGCTTGCTCCCGACCCGGAGGAATGAGCAGTTCTTC
TRBV24-1,NA,TRBJ2-3,many,CATSDLGQPDTQYF,TGTGCCACCAGTGATTTGGGCCAGCCAGATACGCAGTATTTT
TRBV20-1,TRBD2,TRBJ2-1,many,CSALGLAGSNEQFF,TGCAGTGCCTTAGGGCTAGCGGGATCAAATGAGCAGTTCTTC
TRBV7-6,NA,TRBJ2-5,NA,CASSPTGGPMETQYF,TGTGCCAGCAGCCCAACCGGGGGGCCGATGGAGACCCAGTACTTC
TRBV20-1,NA,TRBJ1-2,NA,CSASRPGRRDYGYTF,TGCAGTGCTAGTAGACCAGGCAGACGGGACTATGGCTACACCTTC
TRBV29-1,NA,TRBJ1-1,many,CSAYRVSDTEAFF,TGCAGCGCTTACAGGGTTAGTGACACTGAAGCTTTCTTT
TRBV10-3,TRBD1,TRBJ1-5,many,CAISGDSYSNQPQHF,TGTGCCATCAGTGGGGACAGTTATAGCAATCAGCCCCAGCATTTT
TRBV5-4,NA,TRBJ2-1,NA,CATAGSSYNEQFF,TGTGCCACTGCCGGGAGCTCCTACAATGAGCAGTTCTTC
TRBV7-8,NA,TRBJ2-7,many,CASSLSGFPYEQYF,TGTGCCAGCAGCTTATCAGGGTTCCCCTACGAGCAGTACTTC